This T cell receptor beta chain appears in the sequencing data of a study of T cell responses to AZD1222 COVID-19 vaccine. Study-wide background: Second-dose intervals near 4 or 12 weeks were combined. Study-wide results and limits: Repertoire sampling happened only post peak T cell response. Baseline serostatus was positive in only a handful of AZD1222 recipients.

Method: immunoSEQ multiplex PCR; TCRdb's copy keeps in-frame clones and lacks some. The sample shows about 200,000 clones, about 91% of them seen only once. As regards this clone: The target antigen is unknown.

Germline V lookup: CDR1 SGHRS, CDR2 YFSETQ. V was cut by 4 bases and J by 6 bases, with 14 bases left in between. The CDR3 spans 13 residues. Material: peripheral blood, obtained on day 0 of AZD1222 vaccination. This chain uses TRBV5-1 with TRBJ2-7; the D gene could be TRBD1 or TRBD2 (5 bases each). This receptor was obtained from an adult in good health. In DNA form, the CDR3 reads TGCGCCAGCAGCCCCCGAGAGAGGGGCGAGCAGTACTTC. Its translation: CASSPRERGEQYF. Drawing the rest from reference TRBV5-1 and TRBJ2-7, the complete variable domain is KAGVTQTPRYLIKTRGQQVTLSCSPISGHRSVSWYQQTPGQGLQFLFEYFSETQRNKGNFPGRFSGRQFSNSRSEMNVSTLELGDSALYLCASSPRERGEQYFGPGTRLTVT.